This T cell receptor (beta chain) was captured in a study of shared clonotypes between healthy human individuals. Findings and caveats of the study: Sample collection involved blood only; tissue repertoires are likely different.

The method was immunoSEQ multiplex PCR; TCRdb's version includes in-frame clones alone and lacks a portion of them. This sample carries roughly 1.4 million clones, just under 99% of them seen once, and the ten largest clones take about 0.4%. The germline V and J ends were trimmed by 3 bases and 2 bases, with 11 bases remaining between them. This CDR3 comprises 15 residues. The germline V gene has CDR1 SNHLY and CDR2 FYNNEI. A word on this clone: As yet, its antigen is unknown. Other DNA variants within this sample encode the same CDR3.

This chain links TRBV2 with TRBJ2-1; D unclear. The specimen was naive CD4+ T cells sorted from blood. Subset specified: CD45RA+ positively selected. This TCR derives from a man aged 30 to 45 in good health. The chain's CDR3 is CASSEVAAPYNEQFF. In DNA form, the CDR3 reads TGTGCCAGCAGTGAGGTAGCCGCCCCCTACAATGAGCAGTTCTTC. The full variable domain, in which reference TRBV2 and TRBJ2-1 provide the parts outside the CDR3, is EPEVTQTPSHQVTQMGQEVILRCVPISNHLYFYWYRQILGQKVEFLVSFYNNEISEKSEIFDDQFSVERPDGSNFTLKIRSTKLEDSAMYFCASSEVAAPYNEQFFGPGTRLTVL.